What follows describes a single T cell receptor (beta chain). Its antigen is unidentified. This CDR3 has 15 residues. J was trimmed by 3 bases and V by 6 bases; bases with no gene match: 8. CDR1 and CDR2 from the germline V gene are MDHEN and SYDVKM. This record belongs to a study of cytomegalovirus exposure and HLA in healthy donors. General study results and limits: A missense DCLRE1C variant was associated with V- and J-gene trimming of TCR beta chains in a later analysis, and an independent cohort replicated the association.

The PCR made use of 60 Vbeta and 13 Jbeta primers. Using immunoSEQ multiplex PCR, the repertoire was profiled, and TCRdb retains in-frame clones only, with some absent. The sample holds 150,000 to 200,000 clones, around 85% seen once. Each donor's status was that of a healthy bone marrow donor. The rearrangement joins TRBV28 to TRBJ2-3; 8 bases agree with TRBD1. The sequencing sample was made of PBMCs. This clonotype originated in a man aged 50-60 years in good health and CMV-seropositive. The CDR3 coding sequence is TGTGCCAGCAGCCACAGGGGGATCTATACAGATACGCAGTATTTT. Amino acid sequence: CASSHRGIYTDTQYF.